This is a list of T cell receptor beta chains from one sample in a study of cytomegalovirus exposure and HLA in healthy donors. Generated by immunoSEQ multiplex PCR, the TCRdb table keeps only in-frame clones and is missing some. The data hold approximately 130,000 clones, with roughly 85% observed a single time. Sample: PBMCs. Receptors originate from a man aged 35 to 55 in good health and CMV-seronegative. CDR3s include the opening cysteine and the closing phenylalanine or tryptophan. The D gene is left open where the match is weak. Not all rows give a size; the values are once, few, many and, for expanded clones, a class.

v_call	j_call	d_call	clone_size	cdr3_aa	cdr3_nt
TRBV7-6	TRBJ1-6	NA	NA	CASSPSGLPYNSPLHF	TGTGCCAGCAGCCCGTCGGGACTCCCCTATAATTCACCCCTCCACTTT
TRBV6-8	TRBJ1-5	NA	NA	CASSYGTWVQPQHF	TGTGCCAGCAGTTACGGGACATGGGTTCAGCCCCAGCATTTT
TRBV13	TRBJ2-7	NA	NA	CASSLADREESPPQGEQYF	TGTGCCAGCAGCTTAGCAGACAGGGAGGAGTCCCCCCCCCAGGGCGAGCAGTACTTC
TRBV5-1	TRBJ1-4	NA	NA	CASSDQVGTNEKLFF	TGCGCCAGCAGCGACCAGGTGGGCACTAATGAAAAACTGTTTTTT
TRBV6-1	TRBJ1-2	TRBD1	NA	CASRGGQGEIYGYTF	TGTGCCAGCAGGGGGGGACAGGGTGAAATCTATGGCTACACCTTC
TRBV19	TRBJ1-2	TRBD1	NA	CASSTRQGSYGYTF	TGTGCCAGTAGTACCCGACAGGGGAGCTATGGCTACACCTTC
TRBV7-9	TRBJ2-1	TRBD2	few	CASSQGGGEQFF	TGTGCCAGCAGCCAGGGCGGGGGGGAGCAGTTCTTC
TRBV5-1	TRBJ2-5	TRBD1	NA	CASSWDPGQQETQYF	TGCGCCAGCAGCTGGGACCCGGGACAGCAAGAGACCCAGTACTTC
TRBV5-5	TRBJ1-4	TRBD1	NA	CASSLSVTGVEKLFF	TGTGCCAGCAGCTTGTCTGTGACAGGGGTAGAAAAACTGTTTTTT
TRBV11-2	TRBJ1-4	TRBD1	NA	CASSPGTDNEKLFF	TGTGCCAGCAGCCCCGGGACAGATAATGAAAAACTGTTTTTT
TRBV2	TRBJ2-2	NA	NA	CASSETRAHSNTGELFF	TGTGCCAGCAGTGAAACAAGAGCGCACTCGAACACCGGGGAGCTGTTTTTT
TRBV4-3	TRBJ2-2	NA	NA	CASSQDPGVGELFF	TGCGCCAGCAGCCAAGATCCGGGTGTAGGGGAGCTGTTTTTT
TRBV15	TRBJ1-1	TRBD1	NA	CATSRPGQEGANSGAFF	TGTGCCACCAGCAGGCCGGGCCAGGAGGGGGCTAATTCAGGAGCTTTCTTT
TRBV2	TRBJ2-3	TRBD2	NA	CASRETSGRSADTQYF	TGTGCCAGCAGGGAAACTAGCGGGAGGAGCGCAGATACGCAGTATTTT
TRBV2	TRBJ2-7	NA	NA	CASSDELVSEQYF	TGTGCCAGCAGTGACGAACTAGTCTCCGAGCAGTACTTC
TRBV10-2	TRBJ2-7	NA	NA	CASSLSGYSSYEQYF	TGCGCCAGCAGCCTTAGCGGCTACAGCTCCTACGAGCAGTACTTC
TRBV28	TRBJ2-5	NA	NA	CASSLGSLQETQYF	TGTGCCAGCAGTTTAGGCAGTCTCCAAGAGACCCAGTACTTC
TRBV5-4	TRBJ2-3	NA	NA	CASSLTGAGDTQYF	TGTGCCAGCAGCCTAACAGGGGCGGGGGATACGCAGTATTTT
TRBV9	TRBJ2-1	NA	NA	CASSVKLAWDNEQFF	TGTGCCAGCAGCGTGAAACTAGCATGGGACAATGAGCAGTTCTTC
TRBV5-6	TRBJ2-1	TRBD2	once	CASSLPSGAFYNEQFF	TGTGCCAGCAGCCTGCCTAGCGGGGCTTTCTACAATGAGCAGTTCTTC
TRBV15	TRBJ2-5	NA	NA	CATSRERGLLPETQYF	TGTGCCACCAGCAGAGAAAGGGGCCTCCTCCCAGAGACCCAGTACTTC
TRBV4-1	TRBJ2-2	NA	NA	CASSQEMGPGELFF	TGCGCCAGCAGCCAAGAGATGGGCCCCGGGGAGCTGTTTTTT
TRBV7-2	TRBJ2-3	TRBD2	NA	CASSLAGTSGISTDTQYF	TGTGCCAGCAGCTTAGCGGGGACTAGCGGGATTAGCACAGATACGCAGTATTTT
TRBV7-3	TRBJ2-3	TRBD2	few	CASSLLAGGSTDTQYF	TGTGCCAGCAGCCTTCTAGCGGGAGGGAGCACAGATACGCAGTATTTT
TRBV6-5	TRBJ1-5	TRBD1	NA	CASRDSYNQPQHF	TGTGCCAGCCGGGACAGCTATAATCAGCCCCAGCATTTT
TRBV30	TRBJ2-6	NA	once	CAWSFGGAPVSGANVLTF	TGTGCCTGGAGTTTCGGGGGAGCTCCTGTCTCTGGGGCCAACGTCCTGACTTTC
TRBV18	TRBJ1-5	TRBD1	NA	CASSPTGPPNQPQHF	TGTGCCAGCTCACCGACAGGGCCACCTAATCAGCCCCAGCATTTT
TRBV6-6	TRBJ1-2	TRBD1	once	CASSYAGQGARNGYTF	TGTGCCAGCAGTTACGCGGGACAGGGGGCGCGAAATGGCTACACCTTC
TRBV6-5	TRBJ2-3	TRBD2	few	CASSRGLAQTDTQYF	TGTGCCAGCAGTAGGGGACTAGCGCAGACAGATACGCAGTATTTT